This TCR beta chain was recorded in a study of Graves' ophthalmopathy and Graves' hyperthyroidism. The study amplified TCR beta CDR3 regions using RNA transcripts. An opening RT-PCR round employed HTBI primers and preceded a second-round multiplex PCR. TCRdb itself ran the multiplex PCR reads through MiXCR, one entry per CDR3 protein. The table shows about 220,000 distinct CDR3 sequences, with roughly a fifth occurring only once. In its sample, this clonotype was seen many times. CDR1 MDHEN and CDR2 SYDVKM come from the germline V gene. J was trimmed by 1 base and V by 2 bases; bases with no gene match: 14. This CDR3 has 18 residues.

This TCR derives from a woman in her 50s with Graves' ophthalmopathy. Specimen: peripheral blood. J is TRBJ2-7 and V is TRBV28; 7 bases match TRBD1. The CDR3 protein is CASSLKFPLLDRSYEQYF. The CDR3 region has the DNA TGTGCCAGCAGTTTAAAGTTTCCCCTCTTGGACAGGTCCTACGAGCAGTACTTC.